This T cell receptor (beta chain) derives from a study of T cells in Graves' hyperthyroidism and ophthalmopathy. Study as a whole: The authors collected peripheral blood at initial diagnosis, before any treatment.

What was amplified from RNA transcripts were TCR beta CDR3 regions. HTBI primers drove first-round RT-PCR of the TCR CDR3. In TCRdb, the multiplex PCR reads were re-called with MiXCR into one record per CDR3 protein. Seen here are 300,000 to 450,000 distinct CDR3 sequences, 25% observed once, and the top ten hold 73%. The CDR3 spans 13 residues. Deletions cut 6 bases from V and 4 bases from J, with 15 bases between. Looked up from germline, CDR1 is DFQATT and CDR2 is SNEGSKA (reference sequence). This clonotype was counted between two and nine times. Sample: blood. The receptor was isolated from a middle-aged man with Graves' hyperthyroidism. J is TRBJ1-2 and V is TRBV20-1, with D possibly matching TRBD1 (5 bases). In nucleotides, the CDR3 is TGCAGTGCCTTCCGGGGAGGGGCCTATGGCTACACCTTC. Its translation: CSAFRGGAYGYTF.